A single sample gave rise to the 2 T cell receptor beta chains below, sequenced in a study of blood T cell repertoires in COVID-19. This table comes from immunoSEQ multiplex PCR, and its TCRdb copy is limited to in-frame clones, with some not included. The table shows around 310,000 clones, with 75% to 90% occurring only once. Sequencing was done on a sample of peripheral blood. The receptor set was obtained from a woman aged 60-70 years with acute or convalescent COVID-19.

CDR3 sequence: CASSQERGIEQYF. As DNA, the CDR3 is TGCGCCAGCAGCCAAGAAAGGGGCATCGAGCAGTACTTC. This chain joins TRBV4-3 and TRBJ2-7; D might be TRBD1 (5 bases). V was shortened by 0 bases and J by 6 bases, with 9 bases between the two germline ends. The CDR3 loop spans 13 amino acids. Per germline, CDR1 LGHNA and CDR2 YSLEER.

J is TRBJ2-3 and V is TRBV18, with D possibly being TRBD2 (5 bases). Germline V lookup: CDR1 KGHSH, CDR2 LQKENI. With 2 bases removed from V and 0 bases from J, the gap between germline ends came to 15 bases. The CDR3 spans 17 residues. Written as DNA, the CDR3 is TGTGCCAGCTCACCAGGGATAAGCGGCTCTAGCACAGATACGCAGTATTTT. Its protein product is CASSPGISGSSTDTQYF.